This TCR beta chain was captured in a study of T cells in Graves' hyperthyroidism and ophthalmopathy. CDR1 is MNHEY and CDR2 is SMNVEV in the germline V gene (reference sequence). The length of the CDR3 is 15 residues. With 5 bases clipped from V and 4 bases from J, the junction kept 9 bases outside the gene matches. The source material, RNA transcripts, was used to amplify TCR beta CDR3 regions. TCR CDR3 underwent first-round RT-PCR with the HTBI primer set. TCRdb independently ran MiXCR on the multiplex PCR reads; one entry per CDR3 protein. The table lists approximately 480,000 distinct CDR3 sequences, around 20% of them singletons.

Sequenced input: blood. The sequence came from a man aged 18 to 29 with Graves' hyperthyroidism. V and J are TRBV27 and TRBJ1-2, with 8 bases aligning to TRBD1. CDR3 region: CASSQATGALYGYTF. CDR3 bases: TGTGCCAGCAGTCAGGCGACAGGGGCCCTCTATGGCTACACCTTC.